This T cell receptor (beta chain) was recovered during a study of post-analysis software for immune sequencing data (dated by TCRdb to 2013 to 2016). For the study in its entirety: Disease courses on record covered relapsing-remitting, secondary progressive and progressive-relapsing multiple sclerosis, though some patients had no subtype annotation. The patient repertoires were set against about 10 previously published healthy control repertoires from donors whose ages ranged from 6 to 25 years. A subset of samples was prepared in parallel using single-end sample barcoding, then pooled and co-amplified after Illumina adapter ligation.

In this sample, this clonotype turned up a few times. Its recognized antigen is unknown. One base away there is no much larger clone; base qualities are not given. CDR1 and CDR2, looked up from the germline V gene, are SGHVS and FQNEAQ. The CDR3, from cysteine to phenylalanine, totals 15 residues. Just the 45-base CDR3 DNA is kept, in frame starting at base 1. V lost 0 bases and J lost 7 bases; the stretch between them is 10 bases long. To demonstrate the VDJtools post-analysis software, the study profiled TCR beta repertoires from the peripheral blood of about a dozen young patients with multiple sclerosis. Multiple sclerosis patients were children and adolescents aged 6 to 15 years. Receptors were amplified or captured by PCR. The sequencer listed for this sample is Illumina HiSeq 2500. Unique molecular identifiers were incorporated into TCR beta cDNA libraries to reduce PCR and sequencing biases. Every 1 to 10 million input T cells yielded some 500,000 cDNA molecules, meaning each molecule approximated one T cell. The patient libraries were prepared and sequenced using the same protocol as the earlier healthy control dataset. Within a given batch, samples were prepared together, multiplexed and sequenced on the same HiSeq lane. As for the original processing: MIGEC was used to process the raw barcoded reads, and molecular identifier groups with only a single read were discarded before consensus assembly and CDR3 extraction. Clonotype tables were post-analysed with VDJtools, and diversity was normalized by down-sampling all datasets to the smallest sample size. To correct batch-related cross-sample contamination, repertoire overlap clustering matched CDR3 amino acid sequences but not nucleotide sequences. TCRdb passed the public sequencing reads through fastp at Q25 and MiXCR, retaining productive beta sequences. Rows matching on CDR3 protein sequence are summarized as one entry with the most common DNA and genes. The V and J calls come from TCRdb's annotation, not from the publication. The sample contains about 800,000 distinct CDR3 sequences, 25% to 30% of them found a single time. Around 0.6% of the sample lies in the top ten.

Here is what the overall study found, with its caveats: Direct clustering with F measure revealed strong co-clustering of samples prepared in the same batch, which led to a batch-effect correction. Patients showed significantly higher frequencies than controls for about 5 TRBV segments, among them TRBV5-6, TRBV5-1 and TRBV20-1. Normalized Chao1 diversity was significantly lower in multiple sclerosis patients than controls, suggesting substantial peripheral T-cell clonal expansion. The control group was slightly older than the multiple sclerosis patient group.

The sequence was collected from a girl aged 5 to 17 with multiple sclerosis. Rearrangement joined TRBV7-8 to TRBJ1-6; there is no confident call for the D gene. The source material was blood. The DNA reads TGTGCCAGCAGCTTAGCCGGAGCGGGGAATTCACCCCTCCACTTT. This is translated as CASSLAGAGNSPLHF. With all but the CDR3 taken from the reference TRBV7-8 and TRBJ1-6 genes, the full variable domain is: GAGVSQSPRYKVAKRGQDVALRCDPISGHVSLFWYQQALGQGPEFLTYFQNEAQLDKSGLPSDRFFAERPEGSVSTLKIQRTQQEDSAVYLCASSLAGAGNSPLHFGNGTRLTVT.